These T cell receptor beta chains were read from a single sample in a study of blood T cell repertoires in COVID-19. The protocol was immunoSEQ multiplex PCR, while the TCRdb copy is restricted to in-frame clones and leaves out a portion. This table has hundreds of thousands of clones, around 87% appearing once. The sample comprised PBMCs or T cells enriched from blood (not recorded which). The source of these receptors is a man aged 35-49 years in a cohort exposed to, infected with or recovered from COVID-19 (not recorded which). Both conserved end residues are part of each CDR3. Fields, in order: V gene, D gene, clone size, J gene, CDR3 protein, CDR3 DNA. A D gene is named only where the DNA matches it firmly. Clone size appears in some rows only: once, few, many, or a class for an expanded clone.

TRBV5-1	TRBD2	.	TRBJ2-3	CASSLGMATSGTSTDTQYF	TGCGCCAGCAGCTTGGGTATGGCTACTAGCGGGACTAGCACAGATACGCAGTATTTT
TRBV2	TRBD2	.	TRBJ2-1	CASVTSGRDRIDEQFF	TGTGCCAGCGTGACTAGCGGGAGGGATAGGATAGATGAGCAGTTCTTC
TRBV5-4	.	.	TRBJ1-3	CASSTISGTEFGNTIYF	TGTGCCAGCAGTACTATTTCCGGGACTGAGTTTGGAAACACCATATATTTT
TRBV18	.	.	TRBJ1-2	CASSPNRPTQTNYGYTF	TGTGCCAGCTCACCAAATAGACCCACACAGACTAACTATGGCTACACCTTC
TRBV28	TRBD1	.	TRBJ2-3	CASTPPDRATDTQYF	TGTGCCAGCACCCCACCGGACAGGGCGACAGATACGCAGTATTTT
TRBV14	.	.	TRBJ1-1	CASSQDRTNEAFF	TGTGCCAGCAGCCAAGATAGGACAAATGAAGCTTTCTTT
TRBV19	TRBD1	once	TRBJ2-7	CASKRDSNSEQYF	TGTGCCAGTAAGAGGGACAGCAACTCCGAGCAGTACTTC
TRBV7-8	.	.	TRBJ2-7	CASSLEQGGTYEQYF	TGTGCCAGCAGCTTAGAACAGGGGGGGACCTACGAGCAGTACTTC
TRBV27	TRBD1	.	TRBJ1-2	CASSLLSGTGGLGYGYTF	TGTGCCAGCAGTTTATTGTCTGGGACAGGGGGCTTGGGCTATGGCTACACCTTC
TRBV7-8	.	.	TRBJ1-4	CASRQLQGSEKLFF	TGTGCCAGCAGGCAACTGCAGGGAAGTGAAAAACTGTTTTTT
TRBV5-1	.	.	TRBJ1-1	CASSFQGSPEAFF	TGCGCCAGCAGCTTTCAGGGATCCCCTGAAGCTTTCTTT
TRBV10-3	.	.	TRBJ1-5	CAISEHRANQPQHF	TGTGCCATCAGTGAACACAGGGCAAATCAGCCCCAGCATTTT
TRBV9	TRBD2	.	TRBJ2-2	CASSVGFRTSGSIGELFF	TGTGCCAGCAGCGTAGGTTTTCGGACTAGCGGGAGTATCGGGGAGCTGTTTTTT
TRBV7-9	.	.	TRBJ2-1	CASSSTGNEQFF	TGTGCCAGCAGCTCCACAGGGAATGAGCAGTTCTTC
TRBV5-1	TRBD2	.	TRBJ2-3	CASSLGAGGGDTQYF	TGCGCCAGCAGCTTGGGGGCGGGAGGAGGAGATACGCAGTATTTT
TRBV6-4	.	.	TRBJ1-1	CASPRGSGNTEAFF	TGTGCCAGCCCTAGGGGTTCGGGGAACACTGAAGCTTTCTTT
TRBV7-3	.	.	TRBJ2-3	CASSGQLVSTDTQYF	TGTGCCAGCAGCGGCCAACTAGTTAGCACAGATACGCAGTATTTT
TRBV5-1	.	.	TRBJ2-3	CASSLEETQYF	TGCGCCAGCAGCTTGGAAGAGACGCAGTATTTT
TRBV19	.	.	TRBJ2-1	CASTPGVTHGEQFF	TGTGCCAGTACTCCCGGGGTTACGCATGGTGAGCAGTTCTTC
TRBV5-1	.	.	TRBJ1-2	CASADRSSNYGYTF	TGCGCCAGCGCCGACAGGTCTTCTAACTATGGCTACACCTTC
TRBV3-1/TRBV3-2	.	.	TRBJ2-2	CASSQGQITNTGELFF	TGTGCCAGCAGCCAAGGGCAGATAACGAACACCGGGGAGCTGTTTTTT
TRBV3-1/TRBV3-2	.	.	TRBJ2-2	CASSQGGGGELFF	TGTGCCAGCAGCCAAGGGGGCGGCGGGGAGCTGTTTTTT
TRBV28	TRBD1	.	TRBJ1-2	CASSLFVQGAHYGYTF	TGTGCCAGCAGTTTATTCGTACAGGGGGCGCACTATGGCTACACCTTC
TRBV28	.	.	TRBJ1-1	CASSYHSSGGRAFF	TGTGCCAGCAGTTACCATTCCAGCGGGGGTCGAGCTTTCTTT
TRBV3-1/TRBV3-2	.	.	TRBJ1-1	CASSLGLTRTEAFF	TGTGCCAGCAGCCTGGGCCTTACTAGAACTGAAGCTTTCTTT
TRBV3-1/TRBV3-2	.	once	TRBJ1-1	CASSQGRRSTEAFF	TGTGCCAGCAGCCAAGGGAGGCGCAGCACTGAAGCTTTCTTT
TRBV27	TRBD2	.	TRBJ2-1	CASSLSASGIIWNEQFF	TGTGCCAGCAGTTTATCCGCTAGCGGGATAATTTGGAATGAGCAGTTCTTC
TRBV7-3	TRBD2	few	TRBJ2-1	CASSETSGRANEQFF	TGTGCCAGCAGCGAAACTAGCGGGAGGGCCAATGAGCAGTTCTTC
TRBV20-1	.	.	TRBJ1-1	CSASQGPYTEAFF	TGCAGTGCTAGTCAGGGGCCATACACTGAAGCTTTCTTT
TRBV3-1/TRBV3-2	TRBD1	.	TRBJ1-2	CASRPRTGANYGYTF	TGTGCCAGCAGACCACGGACAGGGGCCAACTATGGCTACACCTTC
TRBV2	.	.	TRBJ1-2	CASSRVWGYTF	TGTGCCAGCAGTCGAGTCTGGGGCTACACCTTC
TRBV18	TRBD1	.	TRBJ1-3	CASSQLTGRMSGNTIYF	TGTGCCAGCTCACAGTTGACAGGGAGAATGAGTGGAAACACCATATATTTT
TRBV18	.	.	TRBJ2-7	CASSPLRDYEQYF	TGTGCCAGCTCACCACTGAGGGATTACGAGCAGTACTTC
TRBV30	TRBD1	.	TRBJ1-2	CAWSVNRGRITF	TGTGCCTGGAGTGTTAATAGGGGGCGAATCACCTTC
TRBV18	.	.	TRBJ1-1	CASSQGRDTEAFF	TGTGCCAGCTCCCAGGGGAGGGACACTGAAGCTTTCTTT
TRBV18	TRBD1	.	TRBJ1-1	CASSKTGQAGTEAFF	TGTGCCAGCTCAAAAACGGGACAGGCGGGCACTGAAGCTTTCTTT
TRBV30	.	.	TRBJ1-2	CAWSETGFGYTF	TGTGCCTGGAGTGAGACAGGTTTTGGCTACACCTTC
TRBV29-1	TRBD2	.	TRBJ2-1	CSVVATSGYNEQFF	TGCAGCGTTGTGGCGACTAGCGGTTACAATGAGCAGTTCTTC
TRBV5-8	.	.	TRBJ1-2	CASSLRLGGGYTF	TGTGCCAGCAGCTTAAGGTTGGGGGGTGGCTACACCTTC
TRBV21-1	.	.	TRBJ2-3	CASSKGPAGYTDTQYF	TGTGCCAGCAGCAAAGGTCCAGCGGGATACACAGATACGCAGTATTTT
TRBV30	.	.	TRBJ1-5	CAWSASIYQPQHF	TGTGCCTGGAGTGCGTCTATTTATCAGCCCCAGCATTTT